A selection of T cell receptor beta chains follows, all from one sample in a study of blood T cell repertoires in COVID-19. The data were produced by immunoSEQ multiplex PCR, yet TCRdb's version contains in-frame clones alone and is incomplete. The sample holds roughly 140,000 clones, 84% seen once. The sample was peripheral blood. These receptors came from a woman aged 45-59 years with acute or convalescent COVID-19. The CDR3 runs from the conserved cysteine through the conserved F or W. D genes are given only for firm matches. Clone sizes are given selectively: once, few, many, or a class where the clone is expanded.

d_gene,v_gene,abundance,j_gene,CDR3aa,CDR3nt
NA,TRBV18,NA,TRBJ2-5,CASSPEETQYF,TGTGCCAGCTCACCAGAGGAGACCCAGTACTTC
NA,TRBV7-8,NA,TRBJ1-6,CASSLAQDPGTGNSPLHF,TGTGCCAGCAGCTTAGCGCAAGATCCGGGAACTGGCAATTCACCCCTCCACTTT
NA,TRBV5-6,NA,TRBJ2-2,CASSYTGNLGELFF,TGTGCCAGCAGCTACACCGGGAATTTGGGGGAGCTGTTTTTT
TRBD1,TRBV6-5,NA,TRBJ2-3,CASSIPGGWDTQYF,TGTGCCAGCAGTATCCCAGGGGGCTGGGATACGCAGTATTTT
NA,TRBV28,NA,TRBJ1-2,CASSTIGGTNYGYTF,TGTGCCAGCAGCACCATCGGGGGGACGAACTATGGCTACACCTTC
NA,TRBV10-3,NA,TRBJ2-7,CAISEGGARSYEQYF,TGTGCCATCAGTGAGGGGGGGGCCCGCTCCTACGAGCAGTACTTC
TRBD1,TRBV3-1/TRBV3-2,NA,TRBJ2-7,CASSQEMHRGYEQYF,TGTGCCAGCAGCCAAGAGATGCACAGGGGATACGAGCAGTACTTC
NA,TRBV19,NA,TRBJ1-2,CATRGGESNGYTF,TGTGCCACCCGGGGGGGGGAATCGAATGGCTACACCTTC
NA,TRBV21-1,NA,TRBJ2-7,CASSKSGQSYEQYF,TGTGCCAGCAGCAAAAGCGGGCAGTCCTACGAGCAGTACTTC
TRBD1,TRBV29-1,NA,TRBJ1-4,CSAAQGQGHEKLFF,TGCAGCGCTGCACAGGGACAGGGACATGAAAAACTGTTTTTT
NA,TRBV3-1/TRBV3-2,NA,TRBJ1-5,CASSQDQGSRRPQHF,TGTGCCAGCAGCCAAGATCAGGGTAGCAGGAGGCCCCAGCATTTT
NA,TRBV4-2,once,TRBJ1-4,CASSPAGTHNEKLFF,TGTGCCAGCAGCCCGGCGGGAACGCATAATGAAAAACTGTTTTTT
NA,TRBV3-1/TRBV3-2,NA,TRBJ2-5,CASSQYRGGTQYF,TGTGCCAGCAGCCAGTACAGGGGGGGGACCCAGTACTTC
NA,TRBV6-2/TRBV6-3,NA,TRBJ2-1,CASSYRSLAPSYNEQFF,TGTGCCAGCAGTTATAGGAGTTTAGCGCCCTCCTACAATGAGCAGTTCTTC
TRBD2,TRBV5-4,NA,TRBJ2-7,CASGSGLAGDEQYF,TGTGCCAGCGGATCGGGCCTAGCGGGCGACGAGCAGTACTTC
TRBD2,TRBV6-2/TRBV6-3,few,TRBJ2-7,CASSSRLAGKYEQYF,TGTGCCAGCAGTAGCAGACTAGCGGGAAAGTACGAGCAGTACTTC
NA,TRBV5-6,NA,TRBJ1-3,CASSFQSGNTIYF,TGTGCCAGCAGCTTCCAGTCTGGAAACACCATATATTTT
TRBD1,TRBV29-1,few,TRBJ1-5,CSVQAGTGVAQHF,TGCAGCGTTCAGGCCGGGACAGGAGTGGCCCAGCATTTT
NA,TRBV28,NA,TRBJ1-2,CASSPQVNYGYTF,TGTGCCAGCAGTCCACAGGTTAACTATGGCTACACCTTC
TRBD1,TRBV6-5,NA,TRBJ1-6,CASSYGLGQDNSPLHF,TGTGCCAGCAGTTACGGCCTGGGACAGGATAATTCACCCCTCCACTTT
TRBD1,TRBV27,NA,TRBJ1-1,CASIGDRGPIARGTEAFF,TGTGCCAGCATTGGGGACAGGGGTCCTATTGCTAGAGGCACTGAAGCTTTCTTT
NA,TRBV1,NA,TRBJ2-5,CTSSQEILEEETQYF,TGCACCAGCAGCCAAGAAATCCTGGAGGAAGAGACCCAGTACTTC
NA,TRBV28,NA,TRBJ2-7,CASSFGLTSYEQYF,TGTGCCAGCAGTTTCGGTCTTACCTCCTACGAGCAGTACTTC
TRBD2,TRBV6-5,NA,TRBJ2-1,CASSQTSASYNEQFF,TGTGCCAGCAGTCAGACTAGCGCTTCCTACAATGAGCAGTTCTTC
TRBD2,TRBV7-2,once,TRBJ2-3,CASSSRTSLTSDTQYF,TGTGCCAGCAGCTCGCGGACTAGCCTTACCTCAGATACGCAGTATTTT
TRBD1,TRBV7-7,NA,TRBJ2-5,CASSLGGTGRGETQYF,TGTGCCAGCAGCTTAGGGGGGACAGGCCGAGGGGAGACCCAGTACTTC
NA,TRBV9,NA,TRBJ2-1,CASSFWTTTGEQFF,TGTGCCAGCAGCTTCTGGACTACCACGGGTGAGCAGTTCTTC
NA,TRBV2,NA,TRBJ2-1,CASSAEGRRNEQFF,TGTGCCAGCAGTGCGGAGGGGCGCAGAAATGAGCAGTTCTTC
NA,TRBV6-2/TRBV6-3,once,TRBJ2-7,CASSYSSEQYF,TGTGCCAGCAGTTACTCGAGCGAGCAGTACTTC
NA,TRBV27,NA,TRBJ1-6,CASSLLGGAINSPLHF,TGTGCCAGCAGTTTATTAGGGGGAGCGATTAACTCACCCCTCCACTTT
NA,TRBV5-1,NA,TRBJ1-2,CASSPGGGQGGYTF,TGCGCCAGCAGCCCCGGAGGAGGGCAGGGTGGCTACACCTTC
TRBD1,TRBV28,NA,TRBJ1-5,CASSPGQGDQPQHF,TGTGCCAGCAGTCCGGGACAGGGAGATCAGCCCCAGCATTTT
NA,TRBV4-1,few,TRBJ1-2,CASSQERLGHGYTF,TGCGCCAGCAGCCAAGAGCGGCTGGGTCATGGCTACACCTTC
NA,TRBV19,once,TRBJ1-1,CASSIYRGMYTEAFF,TGTGCCAGTAGTATTTATCGAGGGATGTACACTGAAGCTTTCTTT